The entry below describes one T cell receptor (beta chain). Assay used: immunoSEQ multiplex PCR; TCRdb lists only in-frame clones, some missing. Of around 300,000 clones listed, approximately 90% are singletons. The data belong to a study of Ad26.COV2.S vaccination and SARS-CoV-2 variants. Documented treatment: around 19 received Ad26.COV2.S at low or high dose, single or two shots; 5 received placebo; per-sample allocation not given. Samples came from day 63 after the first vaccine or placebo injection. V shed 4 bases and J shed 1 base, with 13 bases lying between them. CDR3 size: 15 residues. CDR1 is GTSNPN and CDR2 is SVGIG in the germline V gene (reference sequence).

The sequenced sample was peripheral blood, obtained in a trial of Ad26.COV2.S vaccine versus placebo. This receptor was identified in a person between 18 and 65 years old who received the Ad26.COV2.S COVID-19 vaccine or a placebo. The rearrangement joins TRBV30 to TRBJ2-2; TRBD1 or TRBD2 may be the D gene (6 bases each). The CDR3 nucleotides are TGTGCCTGGAAGAAGGGGGGCAGGAACACCGGGGAGCTGTTTTTT. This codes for CAWKKGGRNTGELFF.